This T cell receptor (beta chain) was captured in a study of blood T cell repertoires in COVID-19. Germline V lookup: CDR1 KGHSH, CDR2 LQKENI. This CDR3 has 12 residues. Trimming took off 5 bases at V and 6 bases at J, with 10 bases between the two ends. Authors' methods: Reference gene primer amplification gave nucleated cell count estimates. Profiled with immunoSEQ multiplex PCR; TCRdb holds only in-frame clones, not every one. D and trimming were read from the DNA, whereas the V and J calls and clone size are those reported in that table. The top ten clones hold under 3.5% of a sample with fewer than 200,000 clones, roughly 86% of them seen once.

The sequence was collected from a woman older than 75 with COVID-19, enrolled during active disease. V and J are TRBV18 and TRBJ1-2; no firm D call. Sample: peripheral blood. This chain's CDR3 is CASSRRENGYTF. CDR3 nucleotide sequence: TGTGCCAGCTCAAGGAGGGAGAATGGCTACACCTTC. The full variable domain, its missing parts supplied by reference TRBV18 and TRBJ1-2, is NAGVMQNPRHLVRRRGQEARLRCSPMKGHSHVYWYRQLPEEGLKFMVYLQKENIIDESGMPKERFSAEFPKEGPSILRIQQVVRGDSAAYFCASSRRENGYTFGSGTRLTVV.